Shown below are 3 T cell receptor beta chains from a single sample sequenced in a study of CD8+CD57+ T cells in acquired aplastic anemia. Genomic DNA was employed as the template in profiling TCR beta VDJ and CDR3. TCRdb re-called the reads with MiXCR, one entry per CDR3 protein. Of around 230,000 distinct CDR3 sequences in the sample, over 55% are singletons; the top ten hold 25% to 35%. Material: sorted CD4+, CD8+, or CD8+CD57+ T cells (not recorded which) from PBMCs. The receptors here all came from a human donor in good health.

The rearrangement uses TRBV7-3 and TRBJ2-2; the D call may be TRBD1 or TRBD2 (5 bases each). V shed 1 base and J shed 4 bases, with 10 bases lying between them. The CDR3 has 15 residues. The germline V gene has CDR1 SGHTA and CDR2 FQGTGA. CDR3 coding DNA: TGTGCCAGCAGCTTAAGGGCAGGGAGCACCGGGGAGCTGTTTTTT. Translating it yields CASSLRAGSTGELFF.

This chain links TRBV29-1 with TRBJ1-3; D not certain. This CDR3 is 14 amino acids long. Trimming removed 5 bases at V and 0 bases at J, with 11 bases between. Per germline, CDR1 SQVTM and CDR2 ANQGSEA. The CDR3 spells CSVRSGSSGNTIYF. The CDR3 coding sequence is TGCAGCGTTCGTTCTGGGAGCTCTGGAAACACCATATATTTT. Combining the CDR3 with reference TRBV29-1 and TRBJ1-3 gives the whole variable domain SAVISQKPSRDICQRGTSLTIQCQVDSQVTMMFWYRQQPGQSLTLIATANQGSEATYESGFVIDKFPISRPNLTFSTLTVSNMSPEDSSIYLCSVRSGSSGNTIYFGEGSWLTVV.

The gene calls are TRBV29-1 and TRBJ2-1; no clear D. V was cut by 2 bases and J by 7 bases, with 9 bases left in between. The CDR3 contains 12 residues. Germline V gene sequence: CDR1 SQVTM, CDR2 ANQGSEA. The CDR3 DNA follows: TGCAGCGTTGAATTGGAACCTAATGAGCAGTTCTTC. The encoded protein is CSVELEPNEQFF.